The subject of this entry is one T cell receptor (beta chain). The antigen remains undetermined. This sample was included in a study of response to subunit inactivated influenza vaccine. Study conclusions and caveats: Authors suggested each seasonal influenza vaccination recruits few new T cells.

TCRdb passed the RT-PCR reads through MiXCR, listing each CDR3 protein once. This table holds a few hundred thousand distinct CDR3 sequences, approximately 11% found once. This CDR3 is 14 amino acids long. Trimming pared 5 bases from V and 0 bases from J, leaving 8 bases between. These data were also filed under a second study, of T cells expressing NK-cell markers. In that study: Researchers built TCR beta cDNA using 5'RACE template switching with UMIs. Serological testing identified most of the eight sequenced donors as HCMV-seropositive and one as seronegative. Similarly, these clonotypes led the CD3+CD56-NKG2C+ fraction as well in four donors. Specificity for HCMV among expanded NKG2C+ T cell clones was not established.

Sequences were derived from PBMCs from blood, sampled on the day of vaccination. The source is a man over 45 who received an inactivated influenza vaccine. The V gene is TRBV12-3 or TRBV12-4, the J gene TRBJ2-4; D may be TRBD2 (6 bases). CDR3 sequence (DNA): TGTGCCAGCAGTCCGGGACTAGCCAAAAACATTCAGTACTTC. Its protein product is CASSPGLAKNIQYF.